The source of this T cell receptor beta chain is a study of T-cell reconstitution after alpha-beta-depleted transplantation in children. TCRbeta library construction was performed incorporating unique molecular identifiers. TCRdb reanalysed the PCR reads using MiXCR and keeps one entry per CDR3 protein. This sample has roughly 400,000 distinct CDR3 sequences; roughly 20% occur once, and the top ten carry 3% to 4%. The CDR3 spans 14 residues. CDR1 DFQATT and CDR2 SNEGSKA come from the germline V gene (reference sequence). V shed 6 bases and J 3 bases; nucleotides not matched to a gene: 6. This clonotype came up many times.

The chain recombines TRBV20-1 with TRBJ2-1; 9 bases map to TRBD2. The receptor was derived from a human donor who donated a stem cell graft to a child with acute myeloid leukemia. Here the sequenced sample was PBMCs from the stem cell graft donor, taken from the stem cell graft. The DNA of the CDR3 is TGCAGTGCCACCTTAGCGGGGGTCTACAATGAGCAGTTCTTC. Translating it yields CSATLAGVYNEQFF.